The present entry profiles one T cell receptor (beta chain) with its context. Its cognate antigen is unknown. The sample comes from a study of cytomegalovirus exposure and HLA in healthy donors. About the research overall: An earlier analysis identified 117 million unique TCR beta sequences in approximately 170 million T cells.

Study results and limitations: Most TCR sequences showed up rarely, but some public TCRs showed up in many donors. About 87% or about 30% of the time was how often most TCR beta V segments were productive, according to an earlier analysis. Analysis was performed later, and it showed HLA-associated TCR beta chains to be more clonally expanded than equally common others.

Germline values: CDR1 LNHDA, CDR2 SQIVND (reference sequence). This CDR3 comprises 15 residues. The ends were cut back, 3 bases at V and 1 base at J, with 12 bases in the middle. PCR employed 60 Vbeta and 13 Jbeta primers. TCRdb keeps only in-frame clones here, not all; method: immunoSEQ multiplex PCR. The sample records 150,000 to 200,000 clones, about 80% being singletons. This chain uses TRBV19 with TRBJ1-1; D is uncertain. The TCR was taken from a woman between 35 and 50 years old in good health and CMV-seronegative. The specimen was PBMCs. Written as DNA, the CDR3 is TGTGCCAGTAGTATTAGATCGAGCCCGAACACTGAAGCTTTCTTT. It encodes CASSIRSSPNTEAFF.